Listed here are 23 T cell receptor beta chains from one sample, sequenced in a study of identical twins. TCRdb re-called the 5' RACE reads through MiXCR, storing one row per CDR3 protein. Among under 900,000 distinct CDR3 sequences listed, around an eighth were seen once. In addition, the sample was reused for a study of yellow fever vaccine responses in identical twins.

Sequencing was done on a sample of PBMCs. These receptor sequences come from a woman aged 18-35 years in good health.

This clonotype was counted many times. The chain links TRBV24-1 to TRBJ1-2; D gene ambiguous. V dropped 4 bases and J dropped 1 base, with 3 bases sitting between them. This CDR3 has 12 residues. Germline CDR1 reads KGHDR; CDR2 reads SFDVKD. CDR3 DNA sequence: TGTGCCACCAGTGACTTTAACTATGGCTACACCTTC. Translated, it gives CATSDFNYGYTF.

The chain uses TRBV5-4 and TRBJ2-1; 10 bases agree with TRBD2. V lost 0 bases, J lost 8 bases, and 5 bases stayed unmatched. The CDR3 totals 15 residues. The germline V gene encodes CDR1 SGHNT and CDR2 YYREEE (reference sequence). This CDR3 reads CASSLASGSGYEQFF. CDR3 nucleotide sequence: TGTGCCAGCAGCTTGGCTAGCGGGAGTGGTTATGAGCAGTTCTTC.

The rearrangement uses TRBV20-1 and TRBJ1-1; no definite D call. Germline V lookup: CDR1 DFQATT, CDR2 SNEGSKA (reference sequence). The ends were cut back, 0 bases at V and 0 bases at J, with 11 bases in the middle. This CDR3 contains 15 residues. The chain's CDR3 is CSARDWQEMNTEAFF. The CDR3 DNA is TGCAGTGCTAGAGATTGGCAGGAGATGAACACTGAAGCTTTCTTT.

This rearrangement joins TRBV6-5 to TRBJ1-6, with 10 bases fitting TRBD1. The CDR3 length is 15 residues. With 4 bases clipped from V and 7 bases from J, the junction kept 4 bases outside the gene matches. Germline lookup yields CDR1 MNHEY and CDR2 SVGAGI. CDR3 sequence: CASSSDRGGNSPLHF. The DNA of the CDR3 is TGTGCCAGCAGTTCGGACAGGGGGGGGAATTCACCCCTCCACTTT.

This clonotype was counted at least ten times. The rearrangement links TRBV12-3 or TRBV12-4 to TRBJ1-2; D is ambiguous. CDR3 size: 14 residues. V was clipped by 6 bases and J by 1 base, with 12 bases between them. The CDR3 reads CASSSGPRNYGYTF. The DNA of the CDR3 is TGTGCCAGCAGCTCCGGACCGCGTAACTATGGCTACACCTTC.

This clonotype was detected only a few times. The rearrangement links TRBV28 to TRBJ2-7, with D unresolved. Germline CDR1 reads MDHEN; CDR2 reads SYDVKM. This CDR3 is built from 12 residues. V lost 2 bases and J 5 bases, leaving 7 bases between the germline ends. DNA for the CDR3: TGTGCCAGCAGTTTAGAGATCCACGAGCAGTACTTC. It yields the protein CASSLEIHEQYF.

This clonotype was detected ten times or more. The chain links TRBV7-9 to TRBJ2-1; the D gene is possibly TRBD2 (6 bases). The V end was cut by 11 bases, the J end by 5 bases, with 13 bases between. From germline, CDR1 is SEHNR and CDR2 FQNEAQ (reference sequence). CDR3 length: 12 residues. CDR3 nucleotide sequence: TGTGCCCCAAGGACTATTCACAATGAGCAGTTCTTC. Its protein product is CAPRTIHNEQFF.

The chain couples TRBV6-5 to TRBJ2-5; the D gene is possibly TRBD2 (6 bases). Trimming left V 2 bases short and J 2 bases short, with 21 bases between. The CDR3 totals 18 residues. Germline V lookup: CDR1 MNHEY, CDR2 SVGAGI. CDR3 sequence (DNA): TGTGCCAGCAGTTACGTCGGTTCACACGGGAGAGGGCAAGAGACCCAGTACTTC. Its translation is CASSYVGSHGRGQETQYF.

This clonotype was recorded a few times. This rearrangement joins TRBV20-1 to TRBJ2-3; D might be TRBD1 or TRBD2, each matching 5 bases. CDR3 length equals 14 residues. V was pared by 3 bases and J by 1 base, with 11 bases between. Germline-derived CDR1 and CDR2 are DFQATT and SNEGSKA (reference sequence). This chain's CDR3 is CSASGGVGTDTQYF. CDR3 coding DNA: TGCAGTGCTAGTGGGGGAGTTGGCACAGATACGCAGTATTTT.

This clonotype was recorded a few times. The chain's CDR3 is CASSYWGLAENTGELFF. CDR3 sequence (DNA): TGTGCCAGCAGTTACTGGGGACTAGCGGAGAACACCGGGGAGCTGTTTTTT. The chain is built from TRBV6-2 or TRBV6-3 and TRBJ2-2; the match to TRBD2 covers 11 bases. The length of the CDR3 is 17 residues. J was trimmed by 1 base and V by 1 base; bases with no gene match: 2. Germline lookup yields CDR1 MNHEY and CDR2 SVGEGT.

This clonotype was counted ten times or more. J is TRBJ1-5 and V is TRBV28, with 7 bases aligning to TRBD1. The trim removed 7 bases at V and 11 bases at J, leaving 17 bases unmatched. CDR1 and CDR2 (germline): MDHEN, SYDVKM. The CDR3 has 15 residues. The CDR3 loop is CASKRRDRLVSSQHF. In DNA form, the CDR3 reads TGTGCCAGCAAACGAAGGGACAGACTTGTTTCGTCCCAGCATTTT.

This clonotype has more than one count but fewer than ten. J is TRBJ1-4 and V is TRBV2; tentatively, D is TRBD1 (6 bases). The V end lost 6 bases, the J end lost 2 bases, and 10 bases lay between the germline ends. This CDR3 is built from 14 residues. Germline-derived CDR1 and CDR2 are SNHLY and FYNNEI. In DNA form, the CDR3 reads TGTGCCAGCAGAGGAAGGGGGACTAATGAAAAACTGTTTTTT. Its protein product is CASRGRGTNEKLFF. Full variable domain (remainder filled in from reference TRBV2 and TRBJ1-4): EPEVTQTPSHQVTQMGQEVILRCVPISNHLYFYWYRQILGQKVEFLVSFYNNEISEKSEIFDDQFSVERPDGSNFTLKIRSTKLEDSAMYFCASRGRGTNEKLFFGSGTQLSVL.

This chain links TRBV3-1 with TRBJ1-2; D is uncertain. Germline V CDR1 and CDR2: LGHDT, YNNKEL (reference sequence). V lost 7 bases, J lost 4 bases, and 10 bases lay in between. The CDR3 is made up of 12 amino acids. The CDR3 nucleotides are TGTGCCAGCACGGACGGACGCTATGGCTACACCTTC. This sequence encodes CASTDGRYGYTF.

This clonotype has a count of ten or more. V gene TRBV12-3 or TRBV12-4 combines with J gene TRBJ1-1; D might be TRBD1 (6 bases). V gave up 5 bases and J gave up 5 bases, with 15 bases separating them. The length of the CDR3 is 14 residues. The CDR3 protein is CASSPYRVGTEAFF. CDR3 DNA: TGTGCCAGCAGTCCCTACAGGGTAGGTACTGAAGCTTTCTTT.

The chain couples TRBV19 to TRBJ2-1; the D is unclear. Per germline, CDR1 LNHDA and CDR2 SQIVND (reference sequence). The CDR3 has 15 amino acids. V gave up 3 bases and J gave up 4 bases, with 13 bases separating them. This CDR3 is CASSMVDLRYNEQFF. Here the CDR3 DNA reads TGTGCCAGTAGTATGGTAGACTTGAGGTACAATGAGCAGTTCTTC. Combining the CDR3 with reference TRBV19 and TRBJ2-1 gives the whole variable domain DGGITQSPKYLFRKEGQNVTLSCEQNLNHDAMYWYRQDPGQGLRLIYYSQIVNDFQKGDIAEGYSVSREKKESFPLTVTSAQKNPTAFYLCASSMVDLRYNEQFFGPGTRLTVL.

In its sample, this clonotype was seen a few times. The CDR3 here is CASSLAWWTAYNEQFF. CDR3 DNA: TGTGCCAGCAGCTTAGCCTGGTGGACAGCATACAATGAGCAGTTCTTC. The V call is TRBV7-9, the J call TRBJ2-1, with D possibly matching TRBD1 (6 bases). Per germline, CDR1 SEHNR and CDR2 FQNEAQ (reference sequence). This CDR3 has 16 amino acids. V was trimmed by 0 bases and J by 4 bases, leaving 13 bases between them.

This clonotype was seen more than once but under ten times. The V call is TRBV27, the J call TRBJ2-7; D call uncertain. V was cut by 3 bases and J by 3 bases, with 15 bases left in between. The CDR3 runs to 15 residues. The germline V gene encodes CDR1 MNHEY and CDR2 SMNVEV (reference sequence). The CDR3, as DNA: TGTGCCAGCAGTTTTGCTATATCCCGATTCTACGAGCAGTACTTC. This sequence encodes CASSFAISRFYEQYF.

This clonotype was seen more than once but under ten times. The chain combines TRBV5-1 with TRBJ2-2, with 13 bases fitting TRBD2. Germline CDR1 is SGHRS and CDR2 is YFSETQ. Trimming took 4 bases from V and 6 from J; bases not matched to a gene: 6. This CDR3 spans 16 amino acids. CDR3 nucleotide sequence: TGCGCCAGCAGCCTAGGACTAGCGGGGGCTTCCGGGGAGCTGTTTTTT. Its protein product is CASSLGLAGASGELFF. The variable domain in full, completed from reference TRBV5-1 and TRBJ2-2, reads KAGVTQTPRYLIKTRGQQVTLSCSPISGHRSVSWYQQTPGQGLQFLFEYFSETQRNKGNFPGRFSGRQFSNSRSEMNVSTLELGDSALYLCASSLGLAGASGELFFGEGSRLTVL.

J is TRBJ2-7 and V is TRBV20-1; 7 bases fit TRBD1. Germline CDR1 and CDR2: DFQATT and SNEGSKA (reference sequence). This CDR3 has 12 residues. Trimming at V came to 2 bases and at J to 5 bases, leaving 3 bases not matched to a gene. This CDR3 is CSARQQGNEQYF. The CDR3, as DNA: TGCAGTGCTAGACAACAGGGGAACGAGCAGTACTTC.

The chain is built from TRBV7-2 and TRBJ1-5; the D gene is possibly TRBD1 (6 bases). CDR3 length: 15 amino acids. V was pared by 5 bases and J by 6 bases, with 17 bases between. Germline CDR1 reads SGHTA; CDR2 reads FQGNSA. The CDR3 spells CASSPQGGTPQPQHF. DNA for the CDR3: TGTGCCAGCAGCCCACAGGGCGGGACCCCTCAGCCCCAGCATTTT.

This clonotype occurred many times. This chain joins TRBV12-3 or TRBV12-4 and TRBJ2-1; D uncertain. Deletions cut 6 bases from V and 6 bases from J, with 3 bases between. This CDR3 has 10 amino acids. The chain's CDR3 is CASSRNEQFF. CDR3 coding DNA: TGTGCCAGCAGCCGCAATGAGCAGTTCTTC.

CDR3 nucleotide sequence: TGTGCCAGCAGCACCGGGACTAGCTCCTACAATGAGCAGTTCTTC. Residues: CASSTGTSSYNEQFF. The chain uses TRBV7-9 and TRBJ2-1; 8 bases are a match to TRBD2. The CDR3 is 15 residues long. Germline trimming cut 5 bases from V and 0 bases from J; bases unmatched to any gene: 3. The V gene's germline CDR1 is SEHNR and CDR2 FQNEAQ (reference sequence).

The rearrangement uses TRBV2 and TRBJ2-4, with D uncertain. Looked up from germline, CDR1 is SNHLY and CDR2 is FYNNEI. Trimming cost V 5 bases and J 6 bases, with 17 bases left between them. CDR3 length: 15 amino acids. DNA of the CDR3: TGTGCCAGCAGTTTTCGTTCCAAGGCCTCAAACATTCAGTACTTC. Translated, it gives CASSFRSKASNIQYF.